The 21 T cell receptor beta chains given below trace back to one sample, sequenced in a study of cytomegalovirus exposure and HLA in healthy donors. The PCR contained 60 Vbeta and 13 Jbeta primers. Data came from immunoSEQ multiplex PCR; TCRdb stores just in-frame clones and leaves some out. Of about 78,000 clones listed, about three quarters were seen once; the top ten hold approximately 12%. Source material: PBMCs. These receptor sequences come from a woman in her thirties or forties in good health and CMV-seropositive.

The J gene is TRBJ1-5, the V gene TRBV30, with a tentative D call TRBD1 (5 bases). Trimming took 2 bases from V and 5 from J, leaving 7 bases between them. CDR3 length: 12 residues. CDR1 and CDR2 (germline): GTSNPN, SVGIG (reference sequence). CDR3 DNA: TGTGCCTGGAGTAGGGGCGATCAGCCCCAGCATTTT. This sequence encodes CAWSRGDQPQHF.

The rearrangement links TRBV29-1 to TRBJ1-2, with 7 bases lining up with TRBD1. The CDR3 length is 12 residues. Germline values: CDR1 SQVTM, CDR2 ANQGSEA. V shed 1 base, J shed 7 bases, and the junction held 3 bases outside the gene matches. The CDR3 here is CSVEGAGGGYTF. The CDR3 DNA sequence: TGCAGCGTTGAAGGTGCAGGGGGTGGCTACACCTTC.

The rearrangement uses TRBV30 and TRBJ1-2; the match to TRBD1 covers 12 bases. The CDR3 loop spans 17 amino acids. Germline assignment: CDR1 GTSNPN and CDR2 SVGIG (reference sequence). The junction had 10 bases not matched to a gene; V was cut back by 5 bases and J by 0 bases. The CDR3 DNA reads TGTGCCTGGGAGAAGGGACAGGGGGCCGAAGCTAACTATGGCTACACCTTC. The encoded protein is CAWEKGQGAEANYGYTF. Variable domain in full (rest from reference TRBV30 and TRBJ1-2): SQTIHQWPATLVQPVGSPLSLECTVEGTSNPNLYWYRQAAGRGLQLLFYSVGIGQISSEVPQNLSASRPQDRQFILSSKKLLLSDSGFYLCAWEKGQGAEANYGYTFGSGTRLTVV.

This clone was observed a single time. At one boundary the junction diverges from the germline segment, which might be a read error. The chain joins TRBV6-1 to TRBJ2-7; possible D gene TRBD2, 5 bases. CDR1 and CDR2 from the germline V gene are MNHNS and SASEGT. The CDR3 runs to 12 residues. CDR3 sequence: CASGDYSYEQYF. The DNA for the CDR3 is TGTGCCAGCGGTGACTACTCCTACGAGCAGTACTTC.

The table lists this clone with a few counts. The V gene is TRBV10-1, the J gene TRBJ2-7, with 8 nucleotides matching TRBD1. V shed 6 bases, J shed 3 bases, and the junction held 4 bases outside the gene matches. From germline, CDR1 is WNHNN and CDR2 SYGVQD (reference sequence). The CDR3 sequence is 13 residues long. The CDR3 protein is CASSRQGLYEQYF. The DNA for the CDR3 is TGCGCCAGCAGCCGACAGGGGCTCTACGAGCAGTACTTC.

This chain connects TRBV28 to TRBJ1-4; D possibly corresponds to TRBD1 (5 bases). CDR1 MDHEN and CDR2 SYDVKM come from the germline V gene. CDR3 size: 13 residues. The V end lost 6 bases, the J end lost 5 bases, and 10 bases lay between the germline ends. The CDR3 sequence: CASRSGQNEKLFF. CDR3 sequence (DNA): TGTGCCAGCAGGTCAGGGCAGAATGAAAAACTGTTTTTT.

The chain is built from TRBV10-3 and TRBJ2-7; 8 positions agree with TRBD2. This CDR3 spans 14 amino acids. With V trimmed by 6 bases and J by 2 bases, 6 bases remained unmatched. Germline loops: CDR1 ENHRY, CDR2 SYGVKD. CDR3 bases: TGTGCCATCAGATTAGCGGGGTCGACCTACGAGCAGTACTTC. Its translation is CAIRLAGSTYEQYF.

This chain joins TRBV10-2 and TRBJ2-1; D might be TRBD2 (5 bases). Germline CDR1 and CDR2: WSHSY and SAAADI. The CDR3 consists of 14 residues. The V gene lost 4 bases and the J gene lost 9 bases, with 16 bases spanning the gap. CDR3 coding DNA: TGCGCCAGCAGTGCGTCGAGGGCAGTAGGTGAGCAGTTCTTC. This encodes CASSASRAVGEQFF.

As for this clone: Relative to the germline gene, one junction end is altered; a read error may explain this. The chain recombines TRBV29-1 with TRBJ1-2, with D possibly matching TRBD1 (5 bases). Germline V gives CDR1 SQVTM, CDR2 ANQGSEA. The CDR3 consists of 13 residues. The CDR3 sequence is CSVEVQGGYGYPF. Written as DNA, the CDR3 is TGCAGCGTTGAAGTGCAGGGCGGCTATGGCTACCCCTTC.

The chain employs TRBV7-2 and TRBJ1-1; a possible D gene is TRBD1 (6 bases). The CDR3 has 15 residues. Trimming left V 0 bases short and J 4 bases short, with 12 bases between. Germline V gives CDR1 SGHTA, CDR2 FQGNSA. The CDR3 reads CASSLAMAGVTEAFF. DNA for the CDR3: TGTGCCAGCAGCTTAGCCATGGCAGGGGTCACTGAAGCTTTCTTT. Full variable domain (remainder filled in from reference TRBV7-2 and TRBJ1-1): GAGVSQSPSNKVTEKGKDVELRCDPISGHTALYWYRQSLGQGLEFLIYFQGNSAPDKSGLPSDRFSAERTGGSVSTLTIQRTQQEDSAVYLCASSLAMAGVTEAFFGQGTRLTVV.

This chain uses TRBV9 with TRBJ1-1, with D possibly being TRBD1 (6 bases). The germline V gene encodes CDR1 SGDLS and CDR2 YYNGEE. The CDR3 is made up of 15 amino acids. The germline V and J ends were trimmed by 3 bases and 8 bases, with 20 bases remaining between them. This chain's CDR3 is CASSAPPSDRQEAFF. The CDR3 nucleotides read TGTGCCAGCAGCGCACCCCCTTCAGACAGGCAAGAAGCTTTCTTT.

The V and J genes are TRBV27 and TRBJ1-5; the D is unclear. Germline V gene data show CDR1 as MNHEY and CDR2 as SMNVEV (reference sequence). There are 13 residues in the CDR3. Deletions cut 3 bases from V and 0 bases from J, with 3 bases between. CDR3 loop: CASSFYSNQPQHF. The CDR3 nucleotides read TGTGCCAGCAGTTTCTATAGCAATCAGCCCCAGCATTTT.

The chain combines TRBV6-5 with TRBJ1-4; maybe TRBD1 (5 bases). V was pared by 3 bases and J by 7 bases, with 18 bases between. Germline loops: CDR1 MNHEY, CDR2 SVGAGI. The CDR3 spans 16 residues. The CDR3 nucleotides read TGTGCCAGCAGTTATCGGAAGGGCGCAAGGGGTGAAAAACTGTTTTTT. Protein sequence: CASSYRKGARGEKLFF.

The chain combines TRBV7-9 with TRBJ2-1; D is perhaps TRBD2 (7 bases). V dropped 5 bases and J dropped 7 bases, with 27 bases sitting between them. The CDR3 extends over 18 amino acids. The germline CDR1 and CDR2 sequences are SEHNR and FQNEAQ (reference sequence). The CDR3: CASSQSGLGGPLLNEQFF. For the CDR3, the DNA is TGTGCCAGCAGCCAAAGCGGACTCGGGGGGCCCCTTCTGAATGAGCAGTTCTTC. Filled out from reference TRBV7-9 and TRBJ2-1, the complete variable domain reads DTGVSQNPRHKITKRGQNVTFRCDPISEHNRLYWYRQTLGQGPEFLTYFQNEAQLEKSRLLSDRFSAERPKGSFSTLEIQRTEQGDSAMYLCASSQSGLGGPLLNEQFFGPGTRLTVL.

The chain carries TRBV6-5 and TRBJ2-3; TRBD2 agrees at 7 bases. Per germline, CDR1 MNHEY and CDR2 SVGAGI. Unmatched junction bases numbered 3, after V lost 5 bases and J lost 1 base. The CDR3 consists of 14 residues. CDR3 bases: TGTGCCAGCAGTACCACTAGCGGCACAGATACGCAGTATTTT. Protein: CASSTTSGTDTQYF.

V is TRBV6-4 and J is TRBJ2-5, with TRBD2 as a possible D gene (5 bases). Trimming took 5 bases from V and 4 from J, leaving 17 bases between them. The CDR3 sequence is 15 residues long. The germline V gene encodes CDR1 MRHNA and CDR2 SNTAGT. CDR3 nucleotide sequence: TGTGCCAGCAGTCCCGAGGGCGGACCTAGAGAGACCCAGTACTTC. It is translated as CASSPEGGPRETQYF.

This chain links TRBV4-2 with TRBJ2-7, with a tentative D call TRBD2 (6 bases). Between the trimmed V and J ends, which lost 4 bases and 0 bases, there was a span of 10 bases. This CDR3 comprises 14 residues. Germline-derived CDR1 and CDR2 are LGHNA and YNFKEQ. The CDR3 protein is CASSLPGGSYEQYF. The CDR3 nucleotides are TGTGCCAGCAGCCTTCCCGGGGGCTCCTACGAGCAGTACTTC.

The chain uses TRBV30 and TRBJ2-1; D perhaps matches TRBD2 (6 bases). With 5 bases removed from V and 5 bases from J, the gap between germline ends came to 13 bases. Germline V lookup: CDR1 GTSNPN, CDR2 SVGIG (reference sequence). This CDR3 comprises 13 residues. The DNA of the CDR3 is TGTGCCTGGGGACCGGGAGTCCACAATGAGCAGTTCTTC. It encodes CAWGPGVHNEQFF.

The chain recombines TRBV5-4 with TRBJ2-7; no firm D call. Trimming left V 1 base short and J 1 base short, with 6 bases between. Per the germline V gene, CDR1 is SGHNT and CDR2 is YYREEE (reference sequence). This CDR3 is built from 13 residues. CDR3 protein: CASSLTESYEQYF. CDR3 DNA sequence: TGTGCCAGCAGCTTGACAGAATCCTACGAGCAGTACTTC.

The V gene is TRBV2, the J gene TRBJ2-7, with 10 bases matching TRBD1. Per the germline V gene, CDR1 is SNHLY and CDR2 is FYNNEI. CDR3 size: 13 residues. V trimming: 6 bases; J trimming: 3 bases; junction bases outside the gene matches: 2. CDR3: CASSGQGGYEQYF. In nucleotides, the CDR3 is TGTGCCAGCAGCGGACAGGGGGGCTACGAGCAGTACTTC.

The rearrangement links TRBV4-2 to TRBJ2-7, with D tentatively TRBD1 (5 bases). The CDR3 has 14 residues. Between the trimmed V and J ends, which lost 3 bases and 3 bases, there was a span of 12 bases. CDR1 and CDR2 from the germline V gene are LGHNA and YNFKEQ. The CDR3 loop reads CASSQGRGRYEQYF. As DNA, the CDR3 is TGTGCCAGCAGCCAGGGAAGGGGCCGCTACGAGCAGTACTTC.